Listed below are T cell receptor beta chains from one sample, sequenced in a study of cytomegalovirus exposure and HLA in healthy donors. TCRdb's copy holds only in-frame clones and misses some; the assay was immunoSEQ multiplex PCR. Here the sample spans 70,000 to 100,000 clones, approximately 80% being singletons. What was sequenced was PBMCs. These receptor sequences come from a man aged 50 to 59 in good health and CMV-seropositive. The CDR3 runs from the conserved cysteine through the conserved F or W. The D gene is left open where the match is weak. Some rows mark clone size as missing; the rest say once, few, many or name a class of expanded clone.

clone_size: NA; v_call: TRBV19; j_call: TRBJ1-5; d_call: TRBD1; cdr3_aa: CASSRGPGTGRNQPQHF; cdr3_nt: TGTGCCAGTAGTAGGGGACCCGGGACAGGGCGTAATCAGCCCCAGCATTTT
clone_size: once; v_call: TRBV29-1; j_call: TRBJ2-2; d_call: NA; cdr3_aa: CSVAGYAGTGELFF; cdr3_nt: TGCAGCGTTGCAGGGTACGCGGGAACCGGGGAGCTGTTTTTT
clone_size: NA; v_call: TRBV18; j_call: TRBJ2-5; d_call: NA; cdr3_aa: CASSLGLEQETQYF; cdr3_nt: TGTGCCAGCTCACTAGGACTGGAACAAGAGACCCAGTACTTC
clone_size: NA; v_call: TRBV30; j_call: TRBJ1-4; d_call: TRBD1; cdr3_aa: CAWRKFPGQGNEKLFF; cdr3_nt: TGTGCCTGGAGAAAATTTCCGGGACAGGGAAATGAAAAACTGTTTTTT
clone_size: NA; v_call: TRBV19; j_call: TRBJ1-5; d_call: TRBD1; cdr3_aa: CASSRWQGVDQPQHF; cdr3_nt: TGTGCCAGTAGTAGGTGGCAGGGGGTAGATCAGCCCCAGCATTTT
clone_size: NA; v_call: TRBV7-9; j_call: TRBJ2-4; d_call: TRBD1; cdr3_aa: CASSLEGGQDIQYF; cdr3_nt: TGTGCCAGCAGTTTAGAGGGGGGACAGGACATTCAGTACTTC
clone_size: NA; v_call: TRBV30; j_call: TRBJ2-7; d_call: NA; cdr3_aa: CAWSPTGDTGDEQYF; cdr3_nt: TGTGCCTGGAGTCCAACCGGGGACACCGGAGACGAGCAGTACTTC
clone_size: once; v_call: TRBV5-4; j_call: TRBJ2-7; d_call: TRBD1; cdr3_aa: CASSARDRGPYEQYF; cdr3_nt: TGTGCCAGCAGCGCCCGGGACAGGGGTCCCTACGAGCAGTACTTC
clone_size: NA; v_call: TRBV5-1; j_call: TRBJ2-6; d_call: TRBD1; cdr3_aa: CASSLETGGGSKGANGLTF; cdr3_nt: TGCGCCAGCAGCTTGGAGACAGGGGGCGGGAGTAAGGGGGCCAACGGCCTGACTTTC
clone_size: NA; v_call: TRBV6-5; j_call: TRBJ2-1; d_call: NA; cdr3_aa: CASREYSEQFF; cdr3_nt: TGTGCCAGCAGGGAGTATAGTGAGCAGTTCTTC
clone_size: NA; v_call: TRBV5-6; j_call: TRBJ2-3; d_call: NA; cdr3_aa: CASSLWLKRGTDTQYF; cdr3_nt: TGTGCCAGCAGCTTGTGGCTAAAGCGGGGCACAGATACGCAGTATTTT
clone_size: NA; v_call: TRBV19; j_call: TRBJ2-7; d_call: NA; cdr3_aa: CASSNRLTSYEQYF; cdr3_nt: TGTGCCAGTAGTAATCGGTTAACCTCCTACGAGCAGTACTTC